This T cell receptor (beta chain) came from a study of T-cell reconstitution after alpha-beta-depleted transplantation in children. This clonotype was seen ten or more times. TCRbeta library construction was performed incorporating unique molecular identifiers. TCRdb re-called the PCR reads with MiXCR, one entry per CDR3 protein. The sample has about 200,000 distinct CDR3 sequences, about 6% seen once. The germline V gene has CDR1 SGHVS and CDR2 FNYEAQ. This CDR3 region has 15 residues. Trimming removed 0 bases from V and 6 bases from J, with 15 bases in between. The chain combines TRBV7-6 with TRBJ2-7; tentatively, D is TRBD1 (5 bases). The clonotype originates from a girl under three years old with combined immunodeficiency, due to receive a stem cell transplant. The sequencing here drew on PBMCs, taken before TCRalphabeta/CD19-depleted stem cell transplant. CDR3 sequence (DNA): TGTGCCAGCAGCTTAGCTTCACAGGTTTCGGTCGAGCAGTACTTC. Protein: CASSLASQVSVEQYF.